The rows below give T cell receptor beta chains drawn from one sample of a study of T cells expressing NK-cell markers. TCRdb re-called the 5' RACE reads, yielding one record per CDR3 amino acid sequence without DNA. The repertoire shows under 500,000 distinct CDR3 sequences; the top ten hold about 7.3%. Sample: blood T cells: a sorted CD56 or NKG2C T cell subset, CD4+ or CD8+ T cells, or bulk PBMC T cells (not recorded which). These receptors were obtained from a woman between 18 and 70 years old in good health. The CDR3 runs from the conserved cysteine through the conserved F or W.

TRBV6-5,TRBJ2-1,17,CASSYSNLRGPRNEQFF
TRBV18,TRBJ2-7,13,CAGKDRLGYEQYF
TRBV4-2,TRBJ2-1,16,CASSLRALPPEDEQFF
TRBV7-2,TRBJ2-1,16,CASSLVGGNLYNEQFF
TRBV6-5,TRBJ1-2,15,CASGYTRQAGYGYTF
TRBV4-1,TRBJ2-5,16,CASSLQRTSGGETQYF
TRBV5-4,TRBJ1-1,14,CASSFRAENTEAFF
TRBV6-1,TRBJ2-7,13,CASSQATADEQYF
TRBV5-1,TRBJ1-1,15,CASSLVAGGTTEAFF
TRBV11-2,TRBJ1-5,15,CASSPDVVGNQPQHF
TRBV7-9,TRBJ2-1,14,CASSTGLGGNEQFF
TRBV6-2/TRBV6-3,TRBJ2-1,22,CASSLPMTLRLREDPSTNEQFF
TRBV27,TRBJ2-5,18,CASRATSGRAGSGETQYF
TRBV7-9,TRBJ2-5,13,CASSFGTSETQYF
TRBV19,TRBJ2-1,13,CASSLGGGGLEFF
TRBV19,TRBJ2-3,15,CASRGGRASTDTQYF
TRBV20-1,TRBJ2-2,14,CSAREVAQTGELFF
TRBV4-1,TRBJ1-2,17,CASSHTPGQGADYGYTF
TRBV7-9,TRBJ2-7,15,CASTQGQGRHYEQYF
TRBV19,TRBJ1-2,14,CASKETGSMSSYTF
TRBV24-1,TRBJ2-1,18,CATSDPNPGLAGVGEQFF
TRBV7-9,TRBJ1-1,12,CASSLRASEAFF
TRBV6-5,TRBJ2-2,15,CASSYGDRGGGELFF
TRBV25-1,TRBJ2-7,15,CASSELGLATYEQYF
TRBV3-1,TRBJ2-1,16,CASSQDLAGPYNEQFF
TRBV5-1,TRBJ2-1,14,CASSLYIPYNEQFF
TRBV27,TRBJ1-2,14,CASSSLGGASGYTF
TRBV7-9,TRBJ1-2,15,CASSLNQGRTRGYTF
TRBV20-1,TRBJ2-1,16,CSASGSIAGGYNEQFF
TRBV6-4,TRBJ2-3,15,CASSDSGDATDTQYF
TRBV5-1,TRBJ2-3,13,CASRGGGADTQYF
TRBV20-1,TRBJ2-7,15,CSARDILAGGYEQYF
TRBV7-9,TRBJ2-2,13,CASSLRVGGELFF